Given below is one TCR beta chain in context. The J segment lost 1 base and the V segment lost 4 bases, leaving 5 bases of the junction unmatched. The CDR3 length is 15 residues. Looked up from germline, CDR1 is SGHTA and CDR2 is FQGTGA. Assay used: immunoSEQ multiplex PCR; TCRdb lists only in-frame clones, some missing. The sample lists 250,000 to 350,000 clones, 75% to 90% occurring once. The data derive from a study of blood T cell repertoires in COVID-19. Turning to the study itself: Material from acute and convalescent COVID-19 was sourced from the United States, Italy and Spain.

Specimen: peripheral blood. This chain joins TRBV7-3 and TRBJ2-3; TRBD1 agrees at 7 bases. The TCR comes from a woman in her 30s who had recovered from COVID-19. CDR3 sequence: CASSSRTGGTDTQYF. Written as DNA, the CDR3 is TGTGCCAGCAGCTCGCGGACAGGAGGCACAGATACGCAGTATTTT.